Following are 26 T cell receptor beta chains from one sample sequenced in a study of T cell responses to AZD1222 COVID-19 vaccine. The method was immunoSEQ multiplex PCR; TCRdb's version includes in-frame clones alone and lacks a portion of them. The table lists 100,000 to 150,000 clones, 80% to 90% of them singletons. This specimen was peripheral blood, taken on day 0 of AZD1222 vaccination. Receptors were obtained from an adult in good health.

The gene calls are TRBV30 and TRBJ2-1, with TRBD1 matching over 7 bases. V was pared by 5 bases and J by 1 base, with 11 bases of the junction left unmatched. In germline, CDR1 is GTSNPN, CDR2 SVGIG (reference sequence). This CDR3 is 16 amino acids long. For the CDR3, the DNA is TGTGCCTGGGATACCCTACAGGGGTTTTCCTACAATGAGCAGTTCTTC. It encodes CAWDTLQGFSYNEQFF.

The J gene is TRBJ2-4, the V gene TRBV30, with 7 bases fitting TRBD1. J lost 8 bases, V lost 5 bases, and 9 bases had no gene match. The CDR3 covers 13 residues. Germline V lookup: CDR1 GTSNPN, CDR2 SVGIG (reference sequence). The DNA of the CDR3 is TGTGCCTGGGATCCTAGGGGGCGGGACATTCAGTACTTC. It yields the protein CAWDPRGRDIQYF.

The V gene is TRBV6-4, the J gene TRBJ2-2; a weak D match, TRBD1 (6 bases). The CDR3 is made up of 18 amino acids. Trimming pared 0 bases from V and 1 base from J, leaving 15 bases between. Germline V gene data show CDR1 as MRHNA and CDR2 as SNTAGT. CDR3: CASSDSGLGALNTGELFF. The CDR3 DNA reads TGTGCCAGCAGTGACTCGGGTTTGGGGGCCTTGAACACCGGGGAGCTGTTTTTT.

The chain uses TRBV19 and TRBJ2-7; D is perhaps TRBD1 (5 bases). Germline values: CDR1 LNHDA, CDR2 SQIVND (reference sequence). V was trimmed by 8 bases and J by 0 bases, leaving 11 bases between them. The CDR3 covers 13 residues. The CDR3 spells CASSRGLSYEQYF. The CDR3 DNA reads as TGTGCCAGTTCAAGGGGTCTCTCCTACGAGCAGTACTTC.

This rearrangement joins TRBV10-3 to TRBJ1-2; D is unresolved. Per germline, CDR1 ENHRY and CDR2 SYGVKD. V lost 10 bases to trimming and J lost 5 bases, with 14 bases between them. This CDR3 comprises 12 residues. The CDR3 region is CATRGEGYGYTF. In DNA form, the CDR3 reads TGTGCCACCAGAGGAGAGGGTTATGGCTACACCTTC.

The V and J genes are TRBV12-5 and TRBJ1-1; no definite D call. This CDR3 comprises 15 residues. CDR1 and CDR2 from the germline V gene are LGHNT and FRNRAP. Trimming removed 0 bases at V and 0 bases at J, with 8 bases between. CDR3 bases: TGTGCTAGTGGTTTGGTATTGTCAGTGAACACTGAAGCTTTCTTT. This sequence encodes CASGLVLSVNTEAFF.

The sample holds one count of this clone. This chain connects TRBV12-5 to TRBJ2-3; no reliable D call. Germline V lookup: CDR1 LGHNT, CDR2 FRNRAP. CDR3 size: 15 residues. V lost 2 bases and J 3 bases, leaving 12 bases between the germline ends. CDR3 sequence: CASGLRNPPTDTQYF. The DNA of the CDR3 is TGTGCTAGTGGTTTGCGGAATCCACCTACAGATACGCAGTATTTT.

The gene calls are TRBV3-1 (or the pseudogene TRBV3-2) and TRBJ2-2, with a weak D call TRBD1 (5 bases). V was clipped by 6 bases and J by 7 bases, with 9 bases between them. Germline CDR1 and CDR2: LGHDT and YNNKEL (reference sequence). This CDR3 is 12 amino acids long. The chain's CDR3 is CASRQASGELFF. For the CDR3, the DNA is TGTGCCAGCAGACAGGCTAGCGGGGAGCTGTTTTTT.

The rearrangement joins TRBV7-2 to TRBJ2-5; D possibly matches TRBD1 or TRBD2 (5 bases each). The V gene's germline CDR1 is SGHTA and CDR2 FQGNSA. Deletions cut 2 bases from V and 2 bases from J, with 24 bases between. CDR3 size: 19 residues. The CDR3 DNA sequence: TGTGCCAGCAGCTTAAAGGCGGGTAGGGGATCCCTTTCACAAGAGACCCAGTACTTC. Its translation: CASSLKAGRGSLSQETQYF. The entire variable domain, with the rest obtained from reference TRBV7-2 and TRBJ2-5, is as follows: GAGVSQSPSNKVTEKGKDVELRCDPISGHTALYWYRQSLGQGLEFLIYFQGNSAPDKSGLPSDRFSAERTGGSVSTLTIQRTQQEDSAVYLCASSLKAGRGSLSQETQYFGPGTRLLVL.

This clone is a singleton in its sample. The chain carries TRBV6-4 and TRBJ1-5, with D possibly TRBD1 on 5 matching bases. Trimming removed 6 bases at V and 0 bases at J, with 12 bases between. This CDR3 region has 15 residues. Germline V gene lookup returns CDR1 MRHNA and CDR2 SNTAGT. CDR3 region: CASSLTANSNQPQHF. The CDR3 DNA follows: TGTGCCAGCAGCCTGACAGCAAATAGCAATCAGCCCCAGCATTTT.

As DNA, the CDR3 is TGTGCCAGCTCACCATTTGCTTATCGGCAGGAAAAGACTGAAGCTTTCTTT. The encoded protein is CASSPFAYRQEKTEAFF. This chain links TRBV18 with TRBJ1-1; D uncertain. The length of the CDR3 is 17 residues. Trimming left V 2 bases short and J 5 bases short, with 21 bases between. Germline assignment: CDR1 KGHSH and CDR2 LQKENI.

The CDR3 sequence: CASSVAGYSNQPQHF. Written as DNA, the CDR3 is TGTGCCAGCAGCGTAGCTGGTTATAGCAATCAGCCCCAGCATTTT. The gene calls are TRBV9 and TRBJ1-5; no clear D gene. Germline V CDR1 and CDR2: SGDLS, YYNGEE. The CDR3 covers 15 residues. V lost 0 bases and J lost 0, with 7 bases in between.

As DNA, the CDR3 is TGTGCCTGGAGTGAGGGCAGTTATAGCAATCAGCCCCAGCATTTT. Translating gives CAWSEGSYSNQPQHF. V is TRBV30 and J is TRBJ1-5; D is ambiguous. The germline CDR1 and CDR2 sequences are GTSNPN and SVGIG (reference sequence). V was shortened by 1 base and J by 0 bases, with 10 bases between the two germline ends. This CDR3 has 15 amino acids.

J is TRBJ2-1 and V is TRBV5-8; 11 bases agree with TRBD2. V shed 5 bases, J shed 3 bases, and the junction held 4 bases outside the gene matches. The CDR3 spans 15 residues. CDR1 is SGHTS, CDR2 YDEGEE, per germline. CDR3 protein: CASRLTSGGYNEQFF. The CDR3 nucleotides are TGTGCCAGCAGACTTACTAGCGGGGGCTACAATGAGCAGTTCTTC.

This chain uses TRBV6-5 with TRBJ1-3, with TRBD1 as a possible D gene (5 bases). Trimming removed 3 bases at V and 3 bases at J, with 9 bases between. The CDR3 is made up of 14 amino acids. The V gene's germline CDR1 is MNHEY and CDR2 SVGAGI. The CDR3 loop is CASSYRGFGNTIYF. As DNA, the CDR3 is TGTGCCAGCAGTTATAGGGGATTTGGAAACACCATATATTTT.

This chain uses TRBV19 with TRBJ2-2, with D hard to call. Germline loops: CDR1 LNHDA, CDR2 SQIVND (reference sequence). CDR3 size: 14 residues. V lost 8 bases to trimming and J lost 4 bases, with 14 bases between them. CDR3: CASLPRGATGELFF. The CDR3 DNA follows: TGTGCCAGTTTGCCCAGAGGAGCCACCGGGGAGCTGTTTTTT.

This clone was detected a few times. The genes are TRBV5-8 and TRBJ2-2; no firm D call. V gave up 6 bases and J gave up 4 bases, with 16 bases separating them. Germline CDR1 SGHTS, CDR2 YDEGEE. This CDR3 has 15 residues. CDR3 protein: CASKVWQEPTGELFF. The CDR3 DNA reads TGTGCCAGCAAGGTTTGGCAGGAGCCCACCGGGGAGCTGTTTTTT.

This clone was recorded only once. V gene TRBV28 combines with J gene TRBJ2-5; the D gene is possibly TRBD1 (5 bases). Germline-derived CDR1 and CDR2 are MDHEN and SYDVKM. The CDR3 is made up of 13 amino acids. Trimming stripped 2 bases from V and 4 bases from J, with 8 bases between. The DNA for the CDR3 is TGTGCCAGCAGTTTACTGACAGTAGAGACCCAGTACTTC. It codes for CASSLLTVETQYF.

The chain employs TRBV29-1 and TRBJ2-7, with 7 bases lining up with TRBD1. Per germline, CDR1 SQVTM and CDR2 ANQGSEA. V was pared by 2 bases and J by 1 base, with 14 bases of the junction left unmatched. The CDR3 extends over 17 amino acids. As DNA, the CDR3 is TGCAGCGTTGAATGGACAGGTTCGCCTTCCCTGTCCTACGAGCAGTACTTC. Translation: CSVEWTGSPSLSYEQYF.

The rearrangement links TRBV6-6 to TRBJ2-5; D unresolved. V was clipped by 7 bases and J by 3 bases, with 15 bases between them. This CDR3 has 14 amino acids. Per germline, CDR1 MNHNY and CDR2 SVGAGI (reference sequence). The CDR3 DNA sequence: TGTGCCAGCACAAAACGTACACCTAAAGAGACCCAGTACTTC. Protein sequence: CASTKRTPKETQYF.

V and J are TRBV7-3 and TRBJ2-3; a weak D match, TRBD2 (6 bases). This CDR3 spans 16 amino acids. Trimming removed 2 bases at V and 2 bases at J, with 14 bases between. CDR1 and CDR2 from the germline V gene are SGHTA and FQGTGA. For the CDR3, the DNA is TGTGCCAGCAGCTTATTTGGCGGGGATGTCACAGATACGCAGTATTTT. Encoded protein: CASSLFGGDVTDTQYF.

CDR3 region: CASSRTGGGNTIYF. As DNA, the CDR3 is TGTGCCAGCAGTCGGACAGGGGGGGGAAACACCATATATTTT. The J gene is TRBJ1-3, the V gene TRBV3-1 (or the pseudogene TRBV3-2); TRBD1 aligns across 10 bases. The V segment lost 6 bases and the J segment 4 bases; nucleotides outside the gene matches: 3. In germline, CDR1 is LGHDT, CDR2 YNNKEL (reference sequence). The CDR3 sequence is 14 residues long.

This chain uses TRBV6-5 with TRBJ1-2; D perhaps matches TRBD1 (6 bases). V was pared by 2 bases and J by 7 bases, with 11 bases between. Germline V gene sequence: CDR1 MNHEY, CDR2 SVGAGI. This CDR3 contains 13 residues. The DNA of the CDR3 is TGTGCCAGCAGTTACCAGGGGTCGGGTGGCTACACCTTC. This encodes CASSYQGSGGYTF.

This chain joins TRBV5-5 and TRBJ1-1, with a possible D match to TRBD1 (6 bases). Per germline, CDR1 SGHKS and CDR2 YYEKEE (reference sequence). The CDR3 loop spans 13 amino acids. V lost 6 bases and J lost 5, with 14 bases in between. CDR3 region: CASTGQMGTEAFF. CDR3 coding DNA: TGTGCCAGCACCGGACAGATGGGTACTGAAGCTTTCTTT. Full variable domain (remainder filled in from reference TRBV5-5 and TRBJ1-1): DAGVTQSPTHLIKTRGQQVTLRCSPISGHKSVSWYQQVLGQGPQFIFQYYEKEERGRGNFPDRFSARQFPNYSSELNVNALLLGDSALYLCASTGQMGTEAFFGQGTRLTVV.

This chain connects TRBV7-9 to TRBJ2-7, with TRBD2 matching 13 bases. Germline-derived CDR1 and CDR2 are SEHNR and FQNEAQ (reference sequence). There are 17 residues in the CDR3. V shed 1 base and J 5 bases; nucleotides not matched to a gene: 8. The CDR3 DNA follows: TGTGCCAGCAGCTTAGGAGAGGGACTAGCGGGGACCCACGAGCAGTACTTC. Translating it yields CASSLGEGLAGTHEQYF.

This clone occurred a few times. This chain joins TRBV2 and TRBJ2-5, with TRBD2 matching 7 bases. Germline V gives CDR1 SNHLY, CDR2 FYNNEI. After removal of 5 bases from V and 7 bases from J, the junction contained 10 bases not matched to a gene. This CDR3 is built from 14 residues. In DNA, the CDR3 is TGTGCCAGCAGTTCTACTAGCGACGGGGTGACCCAGTACTTC. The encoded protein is CASSSTSDGVTQYF.